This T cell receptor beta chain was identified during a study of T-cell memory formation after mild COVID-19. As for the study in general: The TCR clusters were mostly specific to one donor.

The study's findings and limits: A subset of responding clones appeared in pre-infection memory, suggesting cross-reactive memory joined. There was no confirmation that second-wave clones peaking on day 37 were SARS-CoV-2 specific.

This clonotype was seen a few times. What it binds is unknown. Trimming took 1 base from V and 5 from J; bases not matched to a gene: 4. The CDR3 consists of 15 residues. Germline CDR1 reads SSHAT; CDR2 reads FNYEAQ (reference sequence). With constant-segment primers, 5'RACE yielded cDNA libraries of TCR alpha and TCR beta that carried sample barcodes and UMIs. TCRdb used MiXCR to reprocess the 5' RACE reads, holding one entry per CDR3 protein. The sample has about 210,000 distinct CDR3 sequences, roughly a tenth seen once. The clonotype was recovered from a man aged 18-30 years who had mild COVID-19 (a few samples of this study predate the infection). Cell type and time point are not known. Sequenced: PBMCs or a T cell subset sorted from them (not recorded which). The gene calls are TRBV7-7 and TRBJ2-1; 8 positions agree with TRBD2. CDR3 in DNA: TGTGCCAGCAGCTTAGGTAGCGGGGTACACAATGAGCAGTTCTTC. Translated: CASSLGSGVHNEQFF.